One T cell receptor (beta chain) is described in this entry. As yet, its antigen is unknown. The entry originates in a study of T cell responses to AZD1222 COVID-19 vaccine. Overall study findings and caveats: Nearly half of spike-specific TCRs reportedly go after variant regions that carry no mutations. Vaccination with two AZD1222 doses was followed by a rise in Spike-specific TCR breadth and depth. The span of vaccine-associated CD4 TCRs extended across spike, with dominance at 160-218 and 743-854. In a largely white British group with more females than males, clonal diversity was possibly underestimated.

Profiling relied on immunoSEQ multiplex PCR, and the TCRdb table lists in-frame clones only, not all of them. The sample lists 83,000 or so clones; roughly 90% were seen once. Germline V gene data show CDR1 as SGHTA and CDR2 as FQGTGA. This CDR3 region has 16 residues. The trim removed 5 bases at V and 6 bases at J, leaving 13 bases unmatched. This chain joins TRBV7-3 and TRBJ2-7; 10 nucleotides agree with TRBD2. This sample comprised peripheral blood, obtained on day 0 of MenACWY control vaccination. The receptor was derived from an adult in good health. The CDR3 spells CASSPHGAGGPIEQYF. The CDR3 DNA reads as TGTGCCAGCAGCCCACATGGAGCGGGAGGGCCAATCGAGCAGTACTTC.